This T cell receptor (beta chain) was sequenced in a study of blood T cell repertoires in COVID-19. For the study at large: T cells, B-cell-depleted T cells, or PBMCs provided the cDNA or gDNA that served as material.

TCRdb's table, derived via immunoSEQ multiplex PCR, lists solely in-frame clones and lacks some. The sample carries some 270,000 clones, 80% to 85% recorded once. Cohorts were assigned according to the clinical history that participants reported. Two negative PCRs, clearance, or symptom resolution were required of recovered Cohort 3 donors. This clonotype was obtained from a man over 45 who had recovered from COVID-19. Material: PBMCs or T cells enriched from blood (not recorded which).

The chain's CDR3 is CASSFREVDEQFF. Written as DNA, the CDR3 is TGCGCCAGCAGCTTTCGCGAGGTCGATGAGCAGTTCTTC. This chain connects TRBV4-1 to TRBJ2-1; D uncertain. There are 13 residues in the CDR3. The V gene lost 5 bases and the J gene lost 8 bases, with 13 bases spanning the gap. Germline lookup yields CDR1 MGHRA and CDR2 YSYEKL.